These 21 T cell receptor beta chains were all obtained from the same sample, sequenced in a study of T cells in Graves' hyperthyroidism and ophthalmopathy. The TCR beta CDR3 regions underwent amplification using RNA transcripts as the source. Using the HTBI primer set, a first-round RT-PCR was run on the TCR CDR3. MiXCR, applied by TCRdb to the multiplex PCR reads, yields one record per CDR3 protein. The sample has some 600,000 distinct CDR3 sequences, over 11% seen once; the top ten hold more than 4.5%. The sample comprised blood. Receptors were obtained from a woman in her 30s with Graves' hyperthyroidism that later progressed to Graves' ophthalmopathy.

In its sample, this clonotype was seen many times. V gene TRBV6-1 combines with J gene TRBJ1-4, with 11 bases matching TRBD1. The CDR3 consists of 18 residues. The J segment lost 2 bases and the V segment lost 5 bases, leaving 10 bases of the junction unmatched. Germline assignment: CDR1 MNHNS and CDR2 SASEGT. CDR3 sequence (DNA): TGTGCCAGCAGTTGGGGACAGGGGGAATTCTGGACTAATGAAAAACTGTTTTTT. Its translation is CASSWGQGEFWTNEKLFF.

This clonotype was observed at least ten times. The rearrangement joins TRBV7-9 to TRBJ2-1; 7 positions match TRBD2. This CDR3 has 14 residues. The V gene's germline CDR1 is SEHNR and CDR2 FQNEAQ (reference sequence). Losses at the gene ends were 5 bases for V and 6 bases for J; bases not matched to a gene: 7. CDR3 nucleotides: TGTGCCAGCAGCCAATCTAGCGGATTCAATGAGCAGTTCTTC. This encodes CASSQSSGFNEQFF.

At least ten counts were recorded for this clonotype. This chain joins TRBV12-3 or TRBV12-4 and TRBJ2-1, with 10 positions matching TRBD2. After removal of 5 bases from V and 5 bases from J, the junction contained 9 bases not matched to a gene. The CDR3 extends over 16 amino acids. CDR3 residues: CASSRLGTSVNNEQFF. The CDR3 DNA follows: TGTGCCAGCAGTCGATTGGGGACTAGCGTTAACAATGAGCAGTTCTTC.

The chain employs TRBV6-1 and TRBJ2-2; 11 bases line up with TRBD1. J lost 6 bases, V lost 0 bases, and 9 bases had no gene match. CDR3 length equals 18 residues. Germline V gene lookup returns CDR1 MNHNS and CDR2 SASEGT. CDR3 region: CASSEAIGGQGAPGELFF. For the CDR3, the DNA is TGTGCCAGCAGTGAAGCGATTGGAGGACAGGGGGCTCCCGGGGAGCTGTTTTTT.

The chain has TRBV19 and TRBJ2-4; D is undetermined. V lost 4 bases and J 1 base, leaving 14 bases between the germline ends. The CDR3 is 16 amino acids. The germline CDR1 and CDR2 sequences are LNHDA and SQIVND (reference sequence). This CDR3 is CASSTRQPEAKNIQYF. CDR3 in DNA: TGTGCCAGTAGTACCCGTCAGCCGGAGGCCAAAAACATTCAGTACTTC.

CDR3 amino acids: CASSEHLAGGLGTQYF. Written as DNA, the CDR3 is TGTGCCAGCAGCGAGCACCTAGCGGGAGGGCTCGGGACCCAGTACTTC. This sequence joins TRBV4-2 and TRBJ2-5, with TRBD2 matching over 12 bases. Germline V gene sequence: CDR1 LGHNA, CDR2 YNFKEQ. The CDR3 is made up of 16 amino acids. The V segment lost 5 bases and the J segment 7 bases; nucleotides outside the gene matches: 11.

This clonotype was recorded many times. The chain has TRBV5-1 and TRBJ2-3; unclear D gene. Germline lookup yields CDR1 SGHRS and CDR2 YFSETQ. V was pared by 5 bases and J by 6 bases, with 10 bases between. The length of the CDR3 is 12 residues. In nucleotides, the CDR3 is TGCGCCAGCAGATCCCCGGAGGATACGCAGTATTTT. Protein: CASRSPEDTQYF.

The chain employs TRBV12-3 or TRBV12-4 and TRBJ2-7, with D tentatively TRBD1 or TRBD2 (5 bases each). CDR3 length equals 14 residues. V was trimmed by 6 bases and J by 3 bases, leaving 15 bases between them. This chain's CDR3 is CASRPRDGNYEQYF. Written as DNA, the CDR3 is TGTGCCAGCAGACCCCGGGACGGGAACTACGAGCAGTACTTC.

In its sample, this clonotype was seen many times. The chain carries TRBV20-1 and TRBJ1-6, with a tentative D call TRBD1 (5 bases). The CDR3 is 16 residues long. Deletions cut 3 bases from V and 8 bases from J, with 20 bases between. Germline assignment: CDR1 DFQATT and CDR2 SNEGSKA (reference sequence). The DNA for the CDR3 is TGCAGTGCTAGGAAACTGACAGACTATGCCGATTCACCCCTCCACTTT. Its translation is CSARKLTDYADSPLHF.

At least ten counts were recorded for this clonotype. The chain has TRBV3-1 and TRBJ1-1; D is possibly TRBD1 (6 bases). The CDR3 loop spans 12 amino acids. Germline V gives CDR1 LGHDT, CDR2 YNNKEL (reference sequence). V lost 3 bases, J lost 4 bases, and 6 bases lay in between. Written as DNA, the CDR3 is TGTGCCAGCAGCCAGACAGGCACTGAAGCTTTCTTT. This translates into CASSQTGTEAFF.

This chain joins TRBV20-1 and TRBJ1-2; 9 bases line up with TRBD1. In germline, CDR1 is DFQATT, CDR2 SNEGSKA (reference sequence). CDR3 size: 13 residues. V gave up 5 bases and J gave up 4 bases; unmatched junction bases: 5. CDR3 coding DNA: TGCAGTGCTGTAGACAGGGGGTCCTATGGCTACACCTTC. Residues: CSAVDRGSYGYTF.

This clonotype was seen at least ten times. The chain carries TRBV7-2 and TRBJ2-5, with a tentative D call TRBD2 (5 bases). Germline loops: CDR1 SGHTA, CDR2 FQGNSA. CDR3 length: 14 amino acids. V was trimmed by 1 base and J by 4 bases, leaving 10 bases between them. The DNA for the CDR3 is TGTGCCAGCAGCTTAGAAGAGGGCAGAGAGACCCAGTACTTC. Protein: CASSLEEGRETQYF.

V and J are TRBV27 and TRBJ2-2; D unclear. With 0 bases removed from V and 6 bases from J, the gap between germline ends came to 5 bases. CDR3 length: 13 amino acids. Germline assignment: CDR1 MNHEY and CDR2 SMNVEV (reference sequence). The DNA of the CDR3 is TGTGCCAGCAGTTTATCGTGGGCCGGGGAGCTGTTTTTT. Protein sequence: CASSLSWAGELFF.

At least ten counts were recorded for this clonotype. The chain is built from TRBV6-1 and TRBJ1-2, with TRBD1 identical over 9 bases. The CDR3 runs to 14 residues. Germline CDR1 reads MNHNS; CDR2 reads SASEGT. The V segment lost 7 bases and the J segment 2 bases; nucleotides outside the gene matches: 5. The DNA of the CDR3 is TGTGCCAGCACAGGACAGGGGAACAACTATGGCTACACCTTC. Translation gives CASTGQGNNYGYTF.

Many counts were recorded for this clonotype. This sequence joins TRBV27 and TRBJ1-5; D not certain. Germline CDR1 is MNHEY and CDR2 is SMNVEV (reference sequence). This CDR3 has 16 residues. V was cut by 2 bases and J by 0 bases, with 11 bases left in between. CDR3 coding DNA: TGTGCCAGCAGTTTAACGGCAGGATATAGCAATCAGCCCCAGCATTTT. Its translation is CASSLTAGYSNQPQHF.

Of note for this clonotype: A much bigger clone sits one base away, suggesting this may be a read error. The CDR3 sequence: CASSPSSVANTEAFF. The CDR3 nucleotides are TGTGCCAGCTCACCGTCCTCGGTGGCGAACACTGAAGCTTTCTTT. The chain links TRBV18 to TRBJ1-1, with D unresolved. V gave up 3 bases and J gave up 1 base, with 12 bases separating them. The CDR3 totals 15 residues. Germline V lookup: CDR1 KGHSH, CDR2 LQKENI.

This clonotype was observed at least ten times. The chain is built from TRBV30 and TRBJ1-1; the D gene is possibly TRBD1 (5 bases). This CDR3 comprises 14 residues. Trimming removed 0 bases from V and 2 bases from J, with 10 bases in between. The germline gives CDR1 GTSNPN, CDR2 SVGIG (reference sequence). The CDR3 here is CAWSVGVVNTEAFF. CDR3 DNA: TGTGCCTGGAGTGTGGGGGTAGTAAACACTGAAGCTTTCTTT.

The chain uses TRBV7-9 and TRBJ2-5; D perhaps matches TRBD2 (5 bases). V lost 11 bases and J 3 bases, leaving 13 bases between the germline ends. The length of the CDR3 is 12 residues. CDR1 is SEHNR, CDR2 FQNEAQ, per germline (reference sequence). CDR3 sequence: CALVGSEETQYF. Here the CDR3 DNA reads TGTGCCCTGGTAGGTAGCGAAGAGACCCAGTACTTC.

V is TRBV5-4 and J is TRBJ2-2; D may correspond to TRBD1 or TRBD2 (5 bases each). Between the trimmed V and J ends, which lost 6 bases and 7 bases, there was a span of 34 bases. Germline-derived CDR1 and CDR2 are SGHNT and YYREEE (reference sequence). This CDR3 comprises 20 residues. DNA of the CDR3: TGTGCCAGCACCCCCCCGGGAAATTTAACAAGGGGCTGCGGAGTCGGGGAGCTGTTTTTT. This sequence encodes CASTPPGNLTRGCGVGELFF.

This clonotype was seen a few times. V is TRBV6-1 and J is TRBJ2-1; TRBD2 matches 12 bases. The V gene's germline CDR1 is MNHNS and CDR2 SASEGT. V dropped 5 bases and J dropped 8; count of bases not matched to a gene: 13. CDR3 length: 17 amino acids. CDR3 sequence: CASSSGTGLAGPYEQFF. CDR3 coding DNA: TGTGCCAGCAGTTCAGGAACGGGACTAGCGGGTCCCTATGAGCAGTTCTTC.

The CDR3 protein is CASSTYRDRGNTEAFF. In DNA form, the CDR3 reads TGCGCCAGCAGCACTTACAGGGATCGGGGGAACACTGAAGCTTTCTTT. The V gene is TRBV5-1, the J gene TRBJ1-1; D might be TRBD1 (6 bases). The CDR3 length is 16 residues. Trimming left V 4 bases short and J 1 base short, with 17 bases between. Germline V gives CDR1 SGHRS, CDR2 YFSETQ.